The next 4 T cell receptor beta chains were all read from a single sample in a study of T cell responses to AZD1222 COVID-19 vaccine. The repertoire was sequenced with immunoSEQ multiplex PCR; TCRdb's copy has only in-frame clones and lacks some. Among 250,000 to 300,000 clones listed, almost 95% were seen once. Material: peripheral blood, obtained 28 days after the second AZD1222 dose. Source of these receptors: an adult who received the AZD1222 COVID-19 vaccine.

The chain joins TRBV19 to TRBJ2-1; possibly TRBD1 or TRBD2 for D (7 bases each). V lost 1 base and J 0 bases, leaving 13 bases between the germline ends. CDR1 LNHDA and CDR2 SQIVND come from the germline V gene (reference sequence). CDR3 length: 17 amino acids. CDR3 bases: TGTGCCAGTAGTATAGCAGGGGGGGGGAGCTCCTACAATGAGCAGTTCTTC. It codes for CASSIAGGGSSYNEQFF.

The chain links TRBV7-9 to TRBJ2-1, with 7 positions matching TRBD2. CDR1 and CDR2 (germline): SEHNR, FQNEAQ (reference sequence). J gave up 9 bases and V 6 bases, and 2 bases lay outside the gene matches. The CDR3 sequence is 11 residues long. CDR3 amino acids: CASRRTSEQFF. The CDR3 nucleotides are TGTGCCAGCAGGCGGACTAGTGAGCAGTTCTTC.

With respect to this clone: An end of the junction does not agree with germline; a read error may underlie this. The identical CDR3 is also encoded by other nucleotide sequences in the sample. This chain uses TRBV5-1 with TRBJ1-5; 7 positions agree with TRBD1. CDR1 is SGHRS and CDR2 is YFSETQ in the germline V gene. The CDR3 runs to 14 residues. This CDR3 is CASSPGGGNQPQHF. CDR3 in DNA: TGCGCCAGCAGCCCTGGAGGGGGCAACCAGCCCCAGCATTTT.

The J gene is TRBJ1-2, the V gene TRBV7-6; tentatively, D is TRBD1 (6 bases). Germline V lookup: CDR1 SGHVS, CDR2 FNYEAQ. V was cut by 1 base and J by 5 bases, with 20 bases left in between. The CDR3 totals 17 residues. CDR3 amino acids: CASSLEEGGKGSYGYTF. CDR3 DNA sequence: TGTGCCAGCAGCTTAGAGGAGGGGGGAAAGGGCTCTTATGGCTACACCTTC.